One sample yielded the 5 T cell receptor beta chains listed below, sequenced in a study of identifying expanded T cells in peripheral blood (dated by TCRdb to the late 2010s). The library relied on the immunoSEQ multiplex PCR assay. The table comes from immuneACCESS by way of TCRdb, which keeps in-frame sequences with V and J called. Part of the clones is missing from these tables; in studies checked, under half for an unresolved V gene and the rest for unknown reasons. The sample records around 120,000 clones, approximately 80% of which are singletons. The ten largest clonotypes hold more than 2.5% of the sample. The sample comprised blood. These receptors all come from a person between 18 and 75 years old in good health.

The chain combines TRBV7-2 with TRBJ2-1, with D perhaps given as TRBD1 or TRBD2 (5 bases each). The V end was cut by 0 bases, the J end by 6 bases, with 18 bases between. The CDR3 length is 17 residues. The germline CDR1 and CDR2 sequences are SGHTA and FQGNSA. CDR3 protein: CASSLAWWDRSFNEQFF. The CDR3 nucleotides are TGTGCCAGCAGCTTAGCGTGGTGGGACCGCTCATTCAATGAGCAGTTCTTC. The variable domain in full, with the rest retrieved from reference TRBV7-2 and TRBJ2-1, is GAGVSQSPSNKVTEKGKDVELRCDPISGHTALYWYRQSLGQGLEFLIYFQGNSAPDKSGLPSDRFSAERTGGSVSTLTIQRTQQEDSAVYLCASSLAWWDRSFNEQFFGPGTRLTVL.

The chain combines TRBV7-3 with TRBJ2-7; D unclear. Germline V gene lookup returns CDR1 SGHTA and CDR2 FQGTGA. CDR3 length: 13 amino acids. The ends were cut back, 4 bases at V and 3 bases at J, with 10 bases in the middle. CDR3 coding DNA: TGTGCCAGCAGCTCTCCTGGGGACTACGAGCAGTACTTC. Its translation: CASSSPGDYEQYF.

In this sample, this clone turned up once. The V gene is TRBV27, the J gene TRBJ2-3, with D possibly being TRBD1 (6 bases). The CDR3 loop spans 14 amino acids. Trimming removed 2 bases at V and 6 bases at J, with 12 bases between. CDR1 and CDR2 from the germline V gene are MNHEY and SMNVEV (reference sequence). The CDR3 DNA reads TGTGCCAGCAGTTTAGATCAGGGGACGGATACGCAGTATTTT. Translated, it gives CASSLDQGTDTQYF.

V gene TRBV7-9 combines with J gene TRBJ1-2; D not resolved. Trimming pared 3 bases from V and 1 base from J, leaving 6 bases between. Germline lookup yields CDR1 SEHNR and CDR2 FQNEAQ (reference sequence). The CDR3 totals 13 residues. CDR3 region: CASSFSGNYGYTF. The CDR3 coding sequence is TGTGCCAGCAGCTTTTCCGGTAACTATGGCTACACCTTC.

This chain connects TRBV30 to TRBJ2-2; D is undetermined. The CDR3 runs to 12 residues. V was shortened by 0 bases and J by 1 base, with 0 bases between the two germline ends. Germline assignment: CDR1 GTSNPN and CDR2 SVGIG (reference sequence). The CDR3 DNA reads TGTGCCTGGAGTGTGAACACCGGGGAGCTGTTTTTT. Its translation is CAWSVNTGELFF.